These T cell receptor beta chains were read from a single sample in a study of blood T cell repertoires in COVID-19. The table came from immunoSEQ multiplex PCR; TCRdb's copy has only in-frame clones and leaves some out. Of 200,000 to 300,000 clones detected, about 89% appear once; the ten largest clones hold roughly 3%. The sequenced sample was PBMCs or T cells enriched from blood (not recorded which). Receptors were obtained from a woman under 30 who had recovered from COVID-19. CDR3s include the opening cysteine and the closing phenylalanine or tryptophan. A D gene is named only where the DNA matches it firmly. Clone size appears in some rows only: once, few, many, or a class for an expanded clone.

V gene	D gene	clone size	J gene	CDR3 DNA	CDR3 protein
TRBV7-9	TRBD2	.	TRBJ2-5	TGTGCCAGCAGCTTAGCAGGACTAGCGGGGGGTCCGGAGACCCAGTACTTC	CASSLAGLAGGPETQYF
TRBV28	TRBD2	.	TRBJ2-2	TGTGCCAGCAGTTTACTATCAGCGGGAATGGCCGGGGAGCTGTTTTTT	CASSLLSAGMAGELFF
TRBV12-3/TRBV12-4	.	.	TRBJ2-1	TGTGCCAGCAGCCCCGGCAGGGGAAAATTCTTC	CASSPGRGKFF
TRBV28	.	.	TRBJ1-2	TGTGCCAGCAGTTTTGAGGGCTTGGATAGCTATGGCTACACCTTC	CASSFEGLDSYGYTF
TRBV5-6	TRBD1	.	TRBJ1-2	TGTGCCAGCAGCTTGGGGACAGGGAGCGGCTACACCTTC	CASSLGTGSGYTF
TRBV27	.	.	TRBJ1-2	TGTGCCAGCAGTTTACGGTCCCGGGCAGGGGTTACTGGCTACACCTTC	CASSLRSRAGVTGYTF
TRBV7-9	.	.	TRBJ1-2	TGTGCCAGCAGCTTAGCCCGATTAGTGGACTATGGCTACACCTTC	CASSLARLVDYGYTF
TRBV5-4	TRBD1	.	TRBJ1-5	TGTGCCAGCAGCTTGGGAGGACAGGTGAGCAATCAGCCCCAGCATTTT	CASSLGGQVSNQPQHF
TRBV30	.	few	TRBJ1-6	TGTGCCTGGACGTGGGCACTTTCACCCCTCCACTTT	CAWTWALSPLHF
TRBV11-3	TRBD2	once	TRBJ2-1	TGTGCCAGCTCCGGGACTAGCGGCTCCTACAATGAGCAGTTCTTC	CASSGTSGSYNEQFF
TRBV28	.	.	TRBJ1-2	TGTGCCAGCAGTTTATTGTCCGTTTATGGCTACACCTTC	CASSLLSVYGYTF
TRBV5-1	TRBD2	.	TRBJ2-7	TGCGCCAGCAGCCCGGGACTAGCGGTATACGAGCAGTACTTC	CASSPGLAVYEQYF
TRBV5-1	.	.	TRBJ2-3	TGCGCCAGCAGGGACCAAGCGGCAAGCACAGATACGCAGTATTTT	CASRDQAASTDTQYF
TRBV10-3	.	.	TRBJ2-7	TGTGCCGGATCCGCGGGGCGGGCGAGCTCCTACGAGCAGTACTTC	CAGSAGRASSYEQYF
TRBV3-1/TRBV3-2	.	.	TRBJ1-4	TGTGCCAGCAGCCAACAGGGAACTAATGAAAAACTGTTTTTT	CASSQQGTNEKLFF
TRBV7-2	TRBD1	.	TRBJ1-2	TGTGCCAGCAGCCCCGACAGGGCGGGGGGCTACACCTTC	CASSPDRAGGYTF
TRBV7-2	TRBD2	once	TRBJ2-7	TGTGCCAGCAGCCGGGTAGCGGGAGCCCCCCCCCACGAGCAGTACTTC	CASSRVAGAPPHEQYF
TRBV29-1	.	.	TRBJ2-5	TGCAGCGTTCGTAATCGGGAGAAAGAGACCCAGTACTTC	CSVRNREKETQYF
TRBV30	.	few	TRBJ2-1	TGTGCCGGCGGGGTGGGACCGATCTACAATGAGCAGTTCTTC	CAGGVGPIYNEQFF
TRBV7-8	.	.	TRBJ1-5	TGTGCCAGCAGCTTAGGCTATAATCAGCCCCAGCATTTT	CASSLGYNQPQHF
TRBV10-2	TRBD1	once	TRBJ1-5	TGCGCCAGCAGTGAGTCGATGCCAGGGGGCTTTCAGCCCCAGCATTTT	CASSESMPGGFQPQHF
TRBV28	.	.	TRBJ2-7	TGTGCCAGCACCTCCGGGGGTAACTCCTACGAGCAGTACTTC	CASTSGGNSYEQYF
TRBV3-1/TRBV3-2	TRBD1	.	TRBJ1-2	TGTGCCAGCAGCTTCGGACAGGGGGGATACTATGGCTACACCTTC	CASSFGQGGYYGYTF
TRBV5-5	TRBD2	.	TRBJ2-7	TGTGCCAGCAGCTTTCTTAGCACTAGCGGCACCTACGAGCAGTACTTC	CASSFLSTSGTYEQYF
TRBV19	.	once	TRBJ2-7	TGTGCCAGTAGTTCAGGTGGGCCTTACGAGCAGTACTTC	CASSSGGPYEQYF
TRBV5-1	TRBD2	.	TRBJ2-5	TGCGCCAGCAGCTTGGCTTTGGGACTAGCCGCGGAGACCCAGTACTTC	CASSLALGLAAETQYF
TRBV29-1	.	once	TRBJ1-2	TGCAGCCCGGGTGGGGGGAGGAGAGGCTACACCTTC	CSPGGGRRGYTF
TRBV9	TRBD1	.	TRBJ2-6	TGTGCCAGCAGCGAATGGGACAGGGCATCTGGGGCCAACGTCCTGACTTTC	CASSEWDRASGANVLTF
TRBV29-1	.	.	TRBJ1-2	TGCAGCGTTGTCGCAGGCTCTAACTATGGCTACACCTTC	CSVVAGSNYGYTF
TRBV15	.	.	TRBJ2-2	TGTGCCACCAGCGTCTATTCCGGGGAGCTGTTTTTT	CATSVYSGELFF
TRBV7-6	.	once	TRBJ1-1	TGTGCCAGCAGCTCTATGGGGGGAGATGAAGCTTTCTTT	CASSSMGGDEAFF
TRBV10-3	.	.	TRBJ2-7	TGTGCCATCAGTGCGGGGACTGACTCCTACGAGCAGTACTTC	CAISAGTDSYEQYF
TRBV19	.	once	TRBJ1-2	TGTGCCAGTAGGGTGGCAGGGATGGGCCCTAACTATGGCTACACCTTC	CASRVAGMGPNYGYTF
TRBV29-1	.	.	TRBJ2-5	TGCAGCGTTGAGAAGGTAGCTGGGGAGACCCAGTACTTC	CSVEKVAGETQYF
TRBV7-9	.	.	TRBJ2-7	TGTGCCAGCAGCCTCAAGGAGAGGTCCTACGAGCAGTACTTC	CASSLKERSYEQYF
TRBV4-3	TRBD2	.	TRBJ2-1	TGCGCCAGCAGCCCTGCGGGGGGGCGGAACAATGAGCAGTTCTTC	CASSPAGGRNNEQFF
TRBV7-7	.	.	TRBJ1-1	TGTGCCAGCAGCCCCACTTTCTCCGGGACGGGGGGAGCTCTGGGCACTGAAGCTTTCTTT	CASSPTFSGTGGALGTEAFF
TRBV7-9	.	.	TRBJ2-3	TGTGCCAGCAGCCGAGGGGGGGCGGACACAGATACGCAGTATTTT	CASSRGGADTDTQYF
TRBV27	.	.	TRBJ1-6	TGTGCCAGCAGTAGGGGGGAGGGGTGGTCACCCCTCCACTTT	CASSRGEGWSPLHF
TRBV6-5	.	.	TRBJ2-7	TGTGCCAGCAGTTCTGGTGGCAGGGCACACGAGCAGTACTTC	CASSSGGRAHEQYF
TRBV5-8	.	.	TRBJ2-3	TGTGCCAGCAGCGGTCGGACTGCTAGCACAGATACGCAGTATTTT	CASSGRTASTDTQYF
TRBV29-1	.	.	TRBJ2-2	TGCAGCGTTGACAGCCAGGGTGGGGAGCTGTTTTTT	CSVDSQGGELFF